This entry concerns a single TCR beta chain. No antigen is known for it. Germline CDR1 and CDR2: SGHDN and FVKESK. Between the trimmed V and J ends, which lost 4 bases and 11 bases, there was a span of 12 bases. The CDR3 length is 12 residues. The sample originates from a study of T cell responses to AZD1222 COVID-19 vaccine. Regarding the study as a whole: White British people made up most donors, females outnumbered males, and clonal diversity was possibly underestimated. With two AZD1222 doses given, Spike-specific TCR breadth and depth both rose. Nearly half of unique spike-specific TCRs reportedly avoided B.1.351 and B.1.1.7 mutated regions. Among AZD1222 vaccinees, only 6 or 7 were seropositive at baseline.

Some clones are missing from TCRdb's copy, which holds only in-frame ones; the method was immunoSEQ multiplex PCR. The repertoire holds around 99,000 clones, with around nine tenths as singletons. The chain is built from TRBV14 and TRBJ2-1, with a possible D match to TRBD1 (6 bases). The sequence came from an adult in good health. The sequences come from peripheral blood, collected on day 0 of AZD1222 vaccination. The CDR3 is CASSPGTSKQFF. The CDR3 nucleotides are TGTGCCAGCAGCCCCGGGACAAGTAAGCAGTTCTTC.